This is a list of T cell receptor beta chains from one sample in a study of cytomegalovirus exposure and HLA in healthy donors. Sequencing was performed with immunoSEQ multiplex PCR; in TCRdb, only in-frame clones are kept and a portion is missing. The sample includes approximately 150,000 clones, around 87% of them seen just once. The specimen was PBMCs. The receptors here all came from a woman in her twenties or thirties in good health and CMV-seronegative. Each CDR3 is given without its conserved first and last residue. Size tells how often a clone was seen (once, few, many) or the class of an expanded clone, and some rows leave it out.

J,size,V,CDR3
TRBJ2-7,NA,TRBV6-1,ASINRGSYEQY
TRBJ1-1,NA,TRBV11-2,ASSWGQGSTEAF
TRBJ2-7,NA,TRBV29-1,SVDYGGYEQY
TRBJ2-1,NA,TRBV30,AWRASGGNEQF
TRBJ1-2,NA,TRBV10-2,ASSPGANYGYT
TRBJ1-1,NA,TRBV30,AWIRRENTEAF
TRBJ2-1,NA,TRBV18,ASSPLPGQGNNEQF
TRBJ1-4,NA,TRBV7-6,ASSLRARDEKLF
TRBJ2-7,few,TRBV2,ASSEAQVWEQY
TRBJ2-7,NA,TRBV4-1,ASSPWTAYEQY
TRBJ2-5,NA,TRBV11-3,ASSLGGIQETQY
TRBJ1-1,once,TRBV9,ASSRGQGYENTEAF
TRBJ2-2,NA,TRBV5-1,ASSTGLASTGELF
TRBJ2-5,NA,TRBV13,ASSSARDSPQETQY
TRBJ2-3,NA,TRBV2,ASGSGAFTDTQY
TRBJ2-7,few,TRBV25-1,ASSEPGTSGVYEQY
TRBJ1-2,NA,TRBV7-2,ASSLSVRDRAKMGYT
TRBJ2-2,NA,TRBV5-1,ASSSGVGGELF
TRBJ2-7,NA,TRBV5-1,ASSLNLQGQQY
TRBJ1-2,NA,TRBV12-5,ASGSSAGDYGYT
TRBJ1-4,NA,TRBV7-9,AGQTGADEKLF
TRBJ1-3,NA,TRBV5-1,ASSLGGTGNTIY
TRBJ2-1,NA,TRBV6-1,ASSEVAGHYNEQF
TRBJ2-3,NA,TRBV29-1,SVEDWAGVSDTQY
TRBJ2-6,NA,TRBV15,ATSRDSEGSGANVLT
TRBJ1-4,NA,TRBV4-2,ASSQAGTTNEKLF
TRBJ2-1,NA,TRBV19,ASERKDGGGSYNEQF
TRBJ1-2,NA,TRBV4-1,ASSQKQGAWGYT
TRBJ2-3,once,TRBV18,ASSPLAGGLTDTQY
TRBJ1-5,NA,TRBV10-3,AISEFLGGLRNQPQH
TRBJ1-2,NA,TRBV5-5,ASRRDRAGYT
TRBJ1-3,NA,TRBV4-2,ATMMRGDSGNTIY
TRBJ1-1,NA,TRBV5-1,ASSPGQGITEAF
TRBJ2-7,NA,TRBV5-1,ASSLGLTGDHEQY
TRBJ2-1,once,TRBV5-4,ASGSGGQLNEQF
TRBJ1-2,NA,TRBV5-1,ASSLAARANYGYT
TRBJ2-7,NA,TRBV6-1,ASSHTGGPYEQY
TRBJ1-1,NA,TRBV5-1,ASSWTPGTSGNTEAF
TRBJ2-7,NA,TRBV6-6,ASSDPGARRDEQY
TRBJ1-3,NA,TRBV7-2,ASSFHRVGGNTIY
TRBJ1-2,NA,TRBV30,AWSRDRDGDGYT
TRBJ2-5,NA,TRBV4-1,ASSHPGQGQETQY
TRBJ1-2,NA,TRBV6-4,ASSFAVGARDGYT
TRBJ2-5,NA,TRBV7-2,ASSDQVLETQY
TRBJ1-1,NA,TRBV5-6,ASSLDVGTEAF
TRBJ1-2,NA,TRBV19,ASSIGLARGYT
TRBJ2-7,NA,TRBV7-8,ASSLADSPFYEQY
TRBJ2-1,NA,TRBV13,ASSTGLAETYNEQF
TRBJ1-6,NA,TRBV18,ASSPLPRVPTNNSPLH
TRBJ1-1,NA,TRBV5-1,ASSGGGRLTEAF
TRBJ1-2,NA,TRBV4-3,ASSQYSSNYGYT
TRBJ1-5,NA,TRBV7-8,ASSLARVSGNQPQH
TRBJ2-7,NA,TRBV2,ASKVAGGRAYEQY
TRBJ1-5,NA,TRBV19,ASSLGTVYSNQPQH